This entry lists 17 T cell receptor beta chains sequenced from one sample in a study of blood T cell repertoires in COVID-19. Only in-frame clones appear in the TCRdb table, and some are missing; sequencing was by immunoSEQ multiplex PCR. Of more than 250,000 clones in the sample, around 88% were seen once. What was sequenced was PBMCs or T cells enriched from blood (not recorded which). The receptors stem from a woman aged 40-49 years who had recovered from COVID-19.

The CDR3 DNA follows: TGTGCCAGCAGCGTCACCGGGACTAGCGTCTATGAGCAGTTCTTC. This gives the protein CASSVTGTSVYEQFF. The chain couples TRBV7-3 to TRBJ2-1; 10 bases agree with TRBD2. Germline CDR1 and CDR2: SGHTA and FQGTGA. This CDR3 is built from 15 residues. The junction had 9 bases not matched to a gene; V was cut back by 5 bases and J by 8 bases.

The chain links TRBV29-1 to TRBJ2-1, with 8 bases lining up with TRBD2. This CDR3 region has 13 residues. The trim removed 6 bases at V and 6 bases at J, leaving 7 bases unmatched. Germline V gene sequence: CDR1 SQVTM, CDR2 ANQGSEA. In DNA form, the CDR3 reads TGCAGCGTCCAGCGGGAGAGCTTCAATGAGCAGTTCTTC. Its translation is CSVQRESFNEQFF.

The genes are TRBV7-8 and TRBJ2-1; D call uncertain. The germline V gene encodes CDR1 SGHVS and CDR2 FQNEAQ. V gave up 2 bases and J gave up 8 bases, with 13 bases separating them. The CDR3 loop spans 14 amino acids. The DNA for the CDR3 is TGTGCCAGCAGCTTAAGCTTAGTAAACTATGAGCAGTTCTTC. Residues: CASSLSLVNYEQFF.

The chain combines TRBV19 with TRBJ2-7; tentatively, D is TRBD2 (5 bases). From germline, CDR1 is LNHDA and CDR2 SQIVND (reference sequence). V shed 3 bases and J shed 3 bases, with 12 bases lying between them. The CDR3 has 14 amino acids. The CDR3 coding sequence is TGTGCCAGTAGTATGGGCCCGGGGAACTACGAGCAGTACTTC. Amino acids: CASSMGPGNYEQYF.

V is TRBV20-1 and J is TRBJ2-3; 8 positions agree with TRBD2. This CDR3 comprises 14 residues. Germline CDR1 is DFQATT and CDR2 is SNEGSKA (reference sequence). J gave up 4 bases and V 3 bases, and 6 bases lay outside the gene matches. The CDR3 DNA follows: TGCAGTGCTAGTTTAGCGGGAACCGCAGATACGCAGTATTTT. Its protein product is CSASLAGTADTQYF.

This chain connects TRBV5-1 to TRBJ2-3, with D possibly matching TRBD1 (6 bases). Germline-derived CDR1 and CDR2 are SGHRS and YFSETQ. The CDR3 sequence is 15 residues long. Trimming removed 2 bases at V and 3 bases at J, with 13 bases between. This CDR3 is CASSFSGTTTDTQYF. The CDR3 bases are TGCGCCAGCAGCTTTTCAGGGACAACTACAGATACGCAGTATTTT.

Turning to this clone: The same CDR3 also results from other DNA sequences found in this sample. The J gene is TRBJ1-3, the V gene TRBV12-3 or TRBV12-4; 7 bases map to TRBD1. The CDR3 is 13 amino acids. V was clipped by 6 bases and J by 2 bases; unmatched bases: 1. Here the CDR3 reads CASRQGAGNTIYF. The CDR3 coding sequence is TGTGCCAGCAGGCAGGGGGCTGGAAACACCATATATTTT.

The V and J genes are TRBV2 and TRBJ1-1; 7 bases agree with TRBD1. J gave up 0 bases and V 6 bases, and 4 bases lay outside the gene matches. The CDR3 extends over 14 amino acids. CDR1 and CDR2 (germline): SNHLY, FYNNEI. The CDR3 DNA follows: TGTGCCAGCAGAACAGGGGATCTGAACACTGAAGCTTTCTTT. Amino acids: CASRTGDLNTEAFF. Full variable domain (outside the CDR3, taken from reference TRBV2 and TRBJ1-1): EPEVTQTPSHQVTQMGQEVILRCVPISNHLYFYWYRQILGQKVEFLVSFYNNEISEKSEIFDDQFSVERPDGSNFTLKIRSTKLEDSAMYFCASRTGDLNTEAFFGQGTRLTVV.

The V gene is TRBV29-1, the J gene TRBJ2-7; TRBD1 might be the D (5 bases). The V and J ends lost 5 bases and 6 bases respectively, with 11 bases between them. Germline V gene lookup returns CDR1 SQVTM and CDR2 ANQGSEA. CDR3 length: 11 residues. The CDR3 DNA sequence: TGCAGCGTTAGGGGAACAGGCGAGCAGTACTTC. Its translation: CSVRGTGEQYF.

V is TRBV7-2 and J is TRBJ1-4; 9 bases agree with TRBD1. After removal of 6 bases from V and 4 bases from J, the junction contained 3 bases not matched to a gene. The CDR3 contains 14 residues. The germline gives CDR1 SGHTA, CDR2 FQGNSA. CDR3 residues: CASSLDRGNEKLFF. CDR3 bases: TGTGCCAGCAGTCTGGACAGGGGTAATGAAAAACTGTTTTTT. The full variable domain, with the rest looked up from reference TRBV7-2 and TRBJ1-4, is GAGVSQSPSNKVTEKGKDVELRCDPISGHTALYWYRQSLGQGLEFLIYFQGNSAPDKSGLPSDRFSAERTGGSVSTLTIQRTQQEDSAVYLCASSLDRGNEKLFFGSGTQLSVL.

The chain uses TRBV5-4 and TRBJ2-5, with no clear D. Trimming pared 1 base from V and 5 bases from J, leaving 12 bases between. The length of the CDR3 is 14 residues. Germline V gene lookup returns CDR1 SGHNT and CDR2 YYREEE (reference sequence). The CDR3 spells CASSLNPPAETQYF. CDR3 coding DNA: TGTGCCAGCAGCTTGAATCCCCCTGCGGAGACCCAGTACTTC. The variable domain in full, completed from reference TRBV5-4 and TRBJ2-5, reads ETGVTQSPTHLIKTRGQQVTLRCSSQSGHNTVSWYQQALGQGPQFIFQYYREEENGRGNFPPRFSGLQFPNYSSELNVNALELDDSALYLCASSLNPPAETQYFGPGTRLLVL.

This clone was observed a few times. The chain uses TRBV4-1 and TRBJ1-1; 8 bases line up with TRBD1. Germline V gene sequence: CDR1 MGHRA, CDR2 YSYEKL. V gave up 6 bases and J gave up 4 bases; unmatched junction bases: 4. The CDR3 sequence is 13 residues long. The CDR3 is CASSRGQGTEAFF. The CDR3 DNA is TGCGCCAGCAGTCGAGGACAGGGCACTGAAGCTTTCTTT.

This chain links TRBV30 with TRBJ1-5, with D uncertain. This CDR3 is 15 amino acids long. Trimming removed 4 bases at V and 3 bases at J, with 16 bases between. The germline V gene has CDR1 GTSNPN and CDR2 SVGIG (reference sequence). The CDR3 nucleotides are TGTGCCTGGACTCCCCGCGGGGTCCTCAATCAGCCCCAGCATTTT. Its translation: CAWTPRGVLNQPQHF. Drawing the rest from reference TRBV30 and TRBJ1-5, the complete variable domain is SQTIHQWPATLVQPVGSPLSLECTVEGTSNPNLYWYRQAAGRGLQLLFYSVGIGQISSEVPQNLSASRPQDRQFILSSKKLLLSDSGFYLCAWTPRGVLNQPQHFGDGTRLSIL.

As concerns this clone: Given a much more abundant clone one base away, this may be a read error. Other DNA sequences in this sample translate to the same CDR3. The chain combines TRBV7-3 with TRBJ1-1; D not certain. The germline V gene encodes CDR1 SGHTA and CDR2 FQGTGA. V was clipped by 2 bases and J by 1 base, with 5 bases between them. The CDR3 loop spans 13 amino acids. CDR3 sequence: CASSLQANTEAFF. DNA of the CDR3: TGTGCCAGCAGCTTACAGGCGAACACTGAAGCTTTCTTT. The full variable domain, rest sourced from reference TRBV7-3 and TRBJ1-1, is GAGVSQTPSNKVTEKGKYVELRCDPISGHTALYWYRQSLGQGPEFLIYFQGTGAADDSGLPNDRFFAVRPEGSVSTLKIQRTERGDSAVYLCASSLQANTEAFFGQGTRLTVV.

As for this clone: At one end the junction does not follow the germline gene, possibly because of a read error. The genes are TRBV14 and TRBJ2-7; D gene ambiguous. This CDR3 is 12 amino acids long. The germline V gene has CDR1 SGHDN and CDR2 FVKESK. The CDR3 nucleotides read TGTGCCAGCAGCCGACTTTCTTCTCCCCCAAATTTC. This encodes CASSRLSSPPNF. Looking up the rest from reference TRBV14 and TRBJ2-7 gives the full variable domain: EAGVTQFPSHSVIEKGQTVTLRCDPISGHDNLYWYRRVMGKEIKFLLHFVKESKQDESGMPNNRFLAERTGGTYSTLKVQPAELEDSGVYFCASSRLSSPPNFGPGTRLTVT.

The gene calls are TRBV20-1 and TRBJ2-7; D perhaps matches TRBD1 (5 bases). The CDR3 length is 11 residues. V was cut by 4 bases and J by 5 bases, with 9 bases left in between. Germline-derived CDR1 and CDR2 are DFQATT and SNEGSKA (reference sequence). For the CDR3, the DNA is TGCAGTGCTACAGGGATCGACGAGCAGTACTTC. Amino acids: CSATGIDEQYF.

The chain combines TRBV7-8 with TRBJ1-5, with D possibly matching TRBD1 (6 bases). This CDR3 comprises 13 residues. Looked up from germline, CDR1 is SGHVS and CDR2 is FQNEAQ. V was clipped by 2 bases and J by 5 bases, with 7 bases between them. The CDR3 here is CASSLYRDQPQHF. The CDR3 nucleotides are TGTGCCAGCAGCTTATACAGGGATCAGCCCCAGCATTTT.